Below are 32 T cell receptor beta chains sequenced from a single sample in a study of shared clonotypes between healthy human individuals. Data came from immunoSEQ multiplex PCR; TCRdb stores just in-frame clones and leaves some out. The sample has under 2,500,000 clones, more than 90% seen once. The sequenced material came from naive CD4+ T cells sorted from blood. Subset indicated: CD45RA+ positively selected. These receptors all come from a man between 18 and 35 years old in good health.

This chain links TRBV5-1 with TRBJ2-5; D remains unclear. Trimming removed 1 base at V and 8 bases at J, with 6 bases between. CDR1 is SGHRS, CDR2 YFSETQ, per germline. The CDR3 contains 11 residues. Here the CDR3 reads CASSLSGTQYF. CDR3 DNA sequence: TGCGCCAGCAGCTTGTCCGGTACCCAGTACTTC.

Regarding this clone: The same CDR3 also results from other DNA sequences found in this sample. The rearrangement joins TRBV5-1 to TRBJ2-5, with unresolved D. Germline CDR1 reads SGHRS; CDR2 reads YFSETQ. The CDR3 extends over 12 amino acids. Trimming cost V 4 bases and J 2 bases, with 6 bases left between them. As DNA, the CDR3 is TGCGCCAGCAGCCCGGGTCAAGAGACCCAGTACTTC. This codes for CASSPGQETQYF. Complete variable domain (other parts from reference TRBV5-1 and TRBJ2-5): KAGVTQTPRYLIKTRGQQVTLSCSPISGHRSVSWYQQTPGQGLQFLFEYFSETQRNKGNFPGRFSGRQFSNSRSEMNVSTLELGDSALYLCASSPGQETQYFGPGTRLLVL.

V is TRBV5-1 and J is TRBJ1-2; 7 bases match TRBD1. The CDR3 sequence is 14 residues long. The germline V gene has CDR1 SGHRS and CDR2 YFSETQ. After removal of 3 bases from V and 5 bases from J, the junction contained 7 bases not matched to a gene. The CDR3 coding sequence is TGCGCCAGCAGCTATGGGACAGTCGGATATGGCTACACCTTC. Protein sequence: CASSYGTVGYGYTF. Supplemented by reference TRBV5-1 and TRBJ1-2, the full variable domain reads KAGVTQTPRYLIKTRGQQVTLSCSPISGHRSVSWYQQTPGQGLQFLFEYFSETQRNKGNFPGRFSGRQFSNSRSEMNVSTLELGDSALYLCASSYGTVGYGYTFGSGTRLTVV.

This clone was counted once. V gene TRBV5-5 combines with J gene TRBJ1-1; possibly TRBD1 for D (5 bases). V lost 7 bases to trimming and J lost 2 bases, with 12 bases between them. The CDR3 is 13 amino acids. The germline CDR1 and CDR2 sequences are SGHKS and YYEKEE (reference sequence). CDR3 protein: CASRQTSNTEAFF. In DNA form, the CDR3 reads TGTGCCAGCCGACAGACCTCTAACACTGAAGCTTTCTTT.

The chain couples TRBV10-2 to TRBJ1-6; D gene unclear. Germline-derived CDR1 and CDR2 are WSHSY and SAAADI. V dropped 3 bases and J dropped 9 bases, with 6 bases sitting between them. This CDR3 has 12 residues. The CDR3 DNA reads as TGCGCCAGCAGTGACAATTTTTCACCCCTCCACTTT. Translation: CASSDNFSPLHF.

Notes on this clone: Other DNA sequences within the sample encode an identical CDR3. The chain links TRBV30 to TRBJ2-3; D unclear. The V end lost 2 bases, the J end lost 2 bases, and 5 bases lay between the germline ends. CDR1 is GTSNPN, CDR2 SVGIG, per germline (reference sequence). CDR3 size: 12 residues. The CDR3 DNA reads as TGTGCCTGGAGTCGCTACACAGATACGCAGTATTTT. This encodes CAWSRYTDTQYF.

This clone was seen just once. The chain recombines TRBV4-3 with TRBJ1-3; no reliable D call. From germline, CDR1 is LGHNA and CDR2 YSLEER. The CDR3 covers 15 residues. The V and J ends lost 4 bases and 11 bases respectively, with 21 bases between them. CDR3 region: CASSPSRLTFSAIYF. DNA for the CDR3: TGCGCCAGCAGCCCATCGAGACTTACATTTAGTGCCATATATTTT.

This clone was found once. The genes are TRBV2 and TRBJ1-5, with 8 bases aligning to TRBD1. Trimming took 5 bases from V and 6 from J; bases not matched to a gene: 3. The V gene's germline CDR1 is SNHLY and CDR2 FYNNEI. This CDR3 has 13 amino acids. In nucleotides, the CDR3 is TGTGCCAGCAGTCTCGGACAGGGTCAGCCCCAGCATTTT. This translates into CASSLGQGQPQHF.

Regarding this clone: Other DNA sequences from this sample encode an identical CDR3 as well. The V gene is TRBV18, the J gene TRBJ1-3; D unclear. CDR1 and CDR2 (germline): KGHSH, LQKENI. The CDR3 is made up of 13 amino acids. The V and J ends lost 4 bases and 0 bases respectively, with 4 bases between them. DNA for the CDR3: TGTGCCAGCTCACTTCCCTCTGGAAACACCATATATTTT. It yields the protein CASSLPSGNTIYF.

The chain links TRBV28 to TRBJ2-2, with D perhaps matching TRBD1 or TRBD2 (6 bases each). CDR1 and CDR2 (germline): MDHEN, SYDVKM. The CDR3 loop spans 15 amino acids. With 8 bases removed from V and 5 bases from J, the gap between germline ends came to 18 bases. This chain's CDR3 is CASSPPGGRTGELFF. The CDR3 bases are TGTGCCAGCTCCCCCCCCGGGGGCAGGACCGGGGAGCTGTTTTTT.

The chain is built from TRBV5-1 and TRBJ2-2; no reliable D call. The CDR3 extends over 13 amino acids. V lost 4 bases and J lost 2, with 6 bases in between. Per germline, CDR1 SGHRS and CDR2 YFSETQ. The CDR3 sequence: CASSQRNTGELFF. The CDR3 DNA is TGCGCCAGCAGCCAAAGAAACACCGGGGAGCTGTTTTTT.

This chain connects TRBV7-9 to TRBJ1-3; D is unresolved. Germline V gene sequence: CDR1 SEHNR, CDR2 FQNEAQ (reference sequence). This CDR3 region has 14 residues. V was clipped by 0 bases and J by 4 bases, with 7 bases between them. CDR3 protein: CASSLAPQGNTIYF. The DNA for the CDR3 is TGTGCCAGCAGCTTAGCCCCACAAGGAAACACCATATATTTT.

This chain links TRBV5-1 with TRBJ1-6; the match to TRBD1 covers 8 bases. This CDR3 region has 14 residues. Per germline, CDR1 SGHRS and CDR2 YFSETQ. The ends lost 2 bases at V and 6 bases at J; junction bases unmatched: 1. In DNA, the CDR3 is TGCGCCAGCAGCTTCGGACAGGGTAATTCACCCCTCCACTTT. Encoded protein: CASSFGQGNSPLHF.

As concerns this clone: Other DNA sequences in this sample translate to the same CDR3. This sequence joins TRBV28 and TRBJ1-1; D remains ambiguous. Germline-derived CDR1 and CDR2 are MDHEN and SYDVKM. V shed 6 bases and J shed 3 bases, with 5 bases lying between them. The CDR3 is 11 amino acids. CDR3: CASRTDTEAFF. For the CDR3, the DNA is TGTGCCAGCAGAACGGACACTGAAGCTTTCTTT.

This clone was seen only once. The chain recombines TRBV28 with TRBJ2-5; no definite D call. The V end was cut by 4 bases, the J end by 5 bases, with 11 bases between. The CDR3 is 13 residues long. CDR1 is MDHEN and CDR2 is SYDVKM in the germline V gene. The CDR3 DNA follows: TGTGCCAGCAGTTCTTCCTCCCCGGAGACCCAGTACTTC. Translation: CASSSSSPETQYF. Based on the CDR3 plus reference TRBV28 and TRBJ2-5, the full variable domain is DVKVTQSSRYLVKRTGEKVFLECVQDMDHENMFWYRQDPGLGLRLIYFSYDVKMKEKGDIPEGYSVSREKKERFSLILESASTNQTSMYLCASSSSSPETQYFGPGTRLLVL.

The rearrangement joins TRBV27 to TRBJ2-1; TRBD1 aligns across 7 bases. The CDR3 sequence is 15 residues long. V lost 0 bases, J lost 4 bases, and 3 bases stayed unmatched. Germline V gene data show CDR1 as MNHEY and CDR2 as SMNVEV (reference sequence). The CDR3 is CASSLSGQTYNEQFF. The CDR3 DNA reads TGTGCCAGCAGTTTATCGGGACAGACGTACAATGAGCAGTTCTTC.

The genes are TRBV13 and TRBJ2-5, with TRBD2 as a possible D gene (6 bases). CDR1 PRHDT and CDR2 FYEKMQ come from the germline V gene (reference sequence). Deletions cut 3 bases from V and 1 base from J, with 9 bases between. This CDR3 spans 14 amino acids. CDR3 nucleotides: TGTGCCAGCAGCTTCCTGGGGGGCCAAGAGACCCAGTACTTC. Its protein is CASSFLGGQETQYF. Filled out from reference TRBV13 and TRBJ2-5, the complete variable domain reads AAGVIQSPRHLIKEKRETATLKCYPIPRHDTVYWYQQGPGQDPQFLISFYEKMQSDKGSIPDRFSAQQFSDYHSELNMSSLELGDSALYFCASSFLGGQETQYFGPGTRLLVL.

In nucleotides, the CDR3 is TGTGCCAGCAGCCAAACTAGCGGGGCTATCAATGAGCAGTTCTTC. Its translation is CASSQTSGAINEQFF. This chain uses TRBV9 with TRBJ2-1; 10 bases line up with TRBD2. CDR3 length: 15 residues. The V segment lost 4 bases and the J segment 6 bases; nucleotides outside the gene matches: 7. The V gene's germline CDR1 is SGDLS and CDR2 YYNGEE.

CDR3 in DNA: TGTGCCCCTGGGCGCCTAGGGGGGGTATCAGAAGAGACCCAGTACTTC. Amino acid sequence: CAPGRLGGVSEETQYF. This sequence joins TRBV7-9 and TRBJ2-5; D is perhaps TRBD2 (7 bases). The V and J ends lost 11 bases and 3 bases respectively, with 25 bases between them. The CDR3 totals 16 residues. Germline CDR1 is SEHNR and CDR2 is FQNEAQ (reference sequence).

The genes are TRBV9 and TRBJ2-1; D is perhaps TRBD2 (7 bases). The germline CDR1 and CDR2 sequences are SGDLS and YYNGEE. The ends were cut back, 2 bases at V and 4 bases at J, with 16 bases in the middle. This CDR3 has 16 residues. This chain's CDR3 is CASSVLGGPAYNEQFF. CDR3 DNA sequence: TGTGCCAGCAGCGTCCTGGGGGGGCCCGCATACAATGAGCAGTTCTTC. Based on the CDR3 plus reference TRBV9 and TRBJ2-1, the full variable domain is DSGVTQTPKHLITATGQRVTLRCSPRSGDLSVYWYQQSLDQGLQFLIQYYNGEERAKGNILERFSAQQFPDLHSELNLSSLELGDSALYFCASSVLGGPAYNEQFFGPGTRLTVL.

The V call is TRBV7-6, the J call TRBJ2-3, with TRBD2 matching over 15 bases. The V and J ends lost 4 bases and 1 base, in that order; junction bases with no gene match: 6. This CDR3 contains 18 residues. Germline V gene sequence: CDR1 SGHVS, CDR2 FNYEAQ. CDR3 in amino acids: CASSSPGLAGGRTDTQYF. The CDR3 nucleotides read TGTGCCAGCAGCTCCCCGGGACTAGCGGGAGGTCGCACAGATACGCAGTATTTT.

V is TRBV9 and J is TRBJ2-5, with D unresolved. Germline loops: CDR1 SGDLS, CDR2 YYNGEE. This CDR3 contains 14 residues. Trimming shortened V by 3 bases and J by 4 bases, and 13 bases separated the two germline ends. CDR3 amino acids: CASSERPSPETQYF. The CDR3 coding sequence is TGTGCCAGCAGCGAGAGGCCGTCTCCAGAGACCCAGTACTTC.

Worth noting for this clone: The same CDR3 is also encoded by other DNA sequences in this sample. This chain uses TRBV18 with TRBJ2-5; D remains unclear. There are 13 residues in the CDR3. V lost 1 base and J lost 5, with 8 bases in between. Germline V CDR1 and CDR2: KGHSH, LQKENI. The CDR3 is CASSPQDGETQYF. Written as DNA, the CDR3 is TGTGCCAGCTCACCACAAGACGGCGAGACCCAGTACTTC.

This sequence joins TRBV5-4 and TRBJ1-4; 7 bases align to TRBD1. The CDR3 totals 16 residues. After removal of 4 bases from V and 4 bases from J, the junction contained 10 bases not matched to a gene. Germline lookup yields CDR1 SGHNT and CDR2 YYREEE (reference sequence). The CDR3 sequence: CASSRGGGGNNEKLFF. The CDR3 DNA is TGTGCCAGCAGCCGTGGAGGGGGCGGGAATAATGAAAAACTGTTTTTT.

V gene TRBV6-5 combines with J gene TRBJ1-5; possibly TRBD1 for D (5 bases). The V end lost 6 bases, the J end lost 7 bases, and 19 bases lay between the germline ends. This CDR3 has 15 residues. Germline V gene lookup returns CDR1 MNHEY and CDR2 SVGAGI. CDR3 in amino acids: CASRPLDTQLQPQHF. The CDR3 nucleotides read TGTGCCAGCAGACCCCTGGACACTCAACTGCAGCCCCAGCATTTT.

With regard to this clone: The identical CDR3 is also encoded by other nucleotide sequences in the sample. CDR3 loop: CAISGTAYEQYF. As DNA, the CDR3 is TGTGCCATCAGTGGTACAGCCTACGAGCAGTACTTC. The V call is TRBV10-3, the J call TRBJ2-7; D gene unclear. Trimming stripped 4 bases from V and 2 bases from J, with 6 bases between. Germline lookup yields CDR1 ENHRY and CDR2 SYGVKD. This CDR3 is 12 amino acids long.

This clone was seen only once. J is TRBJ2-1 and V is TRBV19; 7 bases match TRBD2. Germline lookup yields CDR1 LNHDA and CDR2 SQIVND (reference sequence). V gave up 5 bases and J gave up 9 bases; unmatched junction bases: 7. The CDR3 runs 13 residues. The DNA of the CDR3 is TGTGCCAGTAGTCCAGGACTAGTAGGTGAGCAGTTCTTC. Amino acids: CASSPGLVGEQFF. Supplemented by reference TRBV19 and TRBJ2-1, the full variable domain reads DGGITQSPKYLFRKEGQNVTLSCEQNLNHDAMYWYRQDPGQGLRLIYYSQIVNDFQKGDIAEGYSVSREKKESFPLTVTSAQKNPTAFYLCASSPGLVGEQFFGPGTRLTVL.

The chain joins TRBV10-3 to TRBJ2-1; TRBD2 agrees at 8 bases. Germline trimming cut 5 bases from V and 0 bases from J; bases unmatched to any gene: 6. From germline, CDR1 is ENHRY and CDR2 SYGVKD. The CDR3 is 16 residues long. CDR3 DNA: TGTGCCATCAGTCCGGGACTAGGGACCTCCTACAATGAGCAGTTCTTC. It translates to CAISPGLGTSYNEQFF.

The chain recombines TRBV4-2 with TRBJ2-5; 7 bases line up with TRBD2. The junction had 5 bases not matched to a gene; V was cut back by 2 bases and J by 5 bases. The CDR3 has 14 amino acids. Germline CDR1 is LGHNA and CDR2 is YNFKEQ. In DNA form, the CDR3 reads TGTGCCAGCAGCCAACGAGCGGGGTACGAGACCCAGTACTTC. Its translation is CASSQRAGYETQYF.

The chain joins TRBV5-6 to TRBJ2-7; 8 bases fit TRBD2. V lost 3 bases to trimming and J lost 2 bases; unmatched junction nucleotides: 13. The germline V gene has CDR1 SGHDT and CDR2 YYEEEE. The CDR3 consists of 17 residues. The chain's CDR3 is CASSWAGGSGLAYEQYF. The CDR3 DNA follows: TGTGCCAGCAGCTGGGCGGGGGGCAGCGGATTAGCCTACGAGCAGTACTTC.

This clone was seen once. The chain joins TRBV30 to TRBJ2-3; 7 bases fit TRBD2. Trimming removed 2 bases from V and 1 base from J; junction bases left unmatched: 6. There are 15 residues in the CDR3. Germline-derived CDR1 and CDR2 are GTSNPN and SVGIG (reference sequence). The CDR3 region has the DNA TGTGCCTGGAGTCAGGGAGGGTCGGGCACAGATACGCAGTATTTT. It specifies CAWSQGGSGTDTQYF.

The V and J genes are TRBV6-5 and TRBJ1-6, with D unclear. This CDR3 region has 14 residues. V was clipped by 6 bases and J by 1 base, with 7 bases between them. Germline V lookup: CDR1 MNHEY, CDR2 SVGAGI. The CDR3 nucleotides read TGTGCCAGCAGCCGGGTTTCCTATAATTCACCCCTCCACTTT. This sequence encodes CASSRVSYNSPLHF.